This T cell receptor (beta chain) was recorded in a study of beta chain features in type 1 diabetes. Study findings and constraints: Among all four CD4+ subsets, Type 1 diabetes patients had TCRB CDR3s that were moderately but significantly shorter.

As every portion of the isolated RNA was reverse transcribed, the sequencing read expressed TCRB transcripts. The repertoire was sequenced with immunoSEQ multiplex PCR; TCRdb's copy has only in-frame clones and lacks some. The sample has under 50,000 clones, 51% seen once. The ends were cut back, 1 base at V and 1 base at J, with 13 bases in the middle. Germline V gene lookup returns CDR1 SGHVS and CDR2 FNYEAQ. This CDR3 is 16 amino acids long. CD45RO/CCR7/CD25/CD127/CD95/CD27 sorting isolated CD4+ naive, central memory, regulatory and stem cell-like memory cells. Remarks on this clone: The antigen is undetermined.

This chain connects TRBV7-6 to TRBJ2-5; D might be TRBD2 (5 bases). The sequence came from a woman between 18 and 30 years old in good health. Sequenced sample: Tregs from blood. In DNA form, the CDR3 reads TGTGCCAGCAGCTTAGAAGGTGAAGCGGTCCAAGAGACCCAGTACTTC. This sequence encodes CASSLEGEAVQETQYF.